This T cell receptor (beta chain) appears in the sequencing data of a study of T cell changes during pregnancy in multiple sclerosis. Libraries were prepared by immunoSEQ multiplex PCR; TCRdb keeps only in-frame clonotypes and omits some of them. The repertoire consists of about 64,000 clones, with around 90% occurring once and the leading ten covering 1% to 1.5%. J lost 6 bases, V lost 7 bases, and 16 bases had no gene match. Germline assignment: CDR1 GTSNPN and CDR2 SVGIG (reference sequence). This CDR3 has 15 residues. The starting material was peripheral blood, obtained in the second trimester of pregnancy. This clonotype originated in a female donor with multiple sclerosis, enrolled in a pregnancy study. The genes are TRBV30 and TRBJ1-2, with TRBD1 identical over 8 bases. CDR3 sequence: CALPWRSDRGDGYTF. The DNA for the CDR3 is TGTGCCTTACCCTGGAGATCCGACAGGGGAGATGGCTACACCTTC.